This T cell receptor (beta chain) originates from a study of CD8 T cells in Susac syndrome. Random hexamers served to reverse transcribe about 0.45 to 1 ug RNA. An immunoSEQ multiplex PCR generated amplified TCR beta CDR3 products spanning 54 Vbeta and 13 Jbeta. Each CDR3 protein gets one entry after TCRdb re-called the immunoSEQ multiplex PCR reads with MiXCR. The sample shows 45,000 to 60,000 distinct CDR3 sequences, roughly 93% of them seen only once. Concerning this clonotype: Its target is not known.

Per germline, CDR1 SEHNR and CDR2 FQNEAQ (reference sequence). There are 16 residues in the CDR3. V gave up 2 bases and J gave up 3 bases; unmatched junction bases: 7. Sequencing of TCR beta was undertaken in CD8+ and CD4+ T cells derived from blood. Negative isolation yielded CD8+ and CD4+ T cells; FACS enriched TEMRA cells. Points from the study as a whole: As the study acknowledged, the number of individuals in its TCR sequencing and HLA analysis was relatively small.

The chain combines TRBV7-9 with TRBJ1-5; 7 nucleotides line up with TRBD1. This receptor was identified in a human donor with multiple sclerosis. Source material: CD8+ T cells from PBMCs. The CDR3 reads CASSLRTGTDNQPQHF. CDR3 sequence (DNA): TGTGCCAGCAGCTTAAGGACCGGGACAGACAATCAGCCCCAGCATTTT.